The rows below give T cell receptor beta chains drawn from one sample of a study of blood T cells in healthy people across ages. In TCRdb, the 5' RACE reads were re-called with MiXCR into one record per CDR3 protein. Of over 1,500,000 distinct CDR3 sequences listed, 49% are singletons. The sequenced sample consisted of blood. Receptors originate from a woman between 40 and 55 years old in good health. The CDR3 runs from the conserved cysteine through the conserved F or W. A D gene is named only where the DNA matches it firmly. Not every row has a clone size; where given, it reads once, few, many or a size class.

j_call d_call clone_size v_call cdr3_aa cdr3_nt
TRBJ2-5 . few TRBV7-2 CASSLMSAGVKETQYF TGTGCCAGCAGCTTAATGTCGGCAGGGGTAAAAGAGACCCAGTACTTC
TRBJ2-3 TRBD2 . TRBV9 CASSVIGGGDTQYF TGTGCCAGCAGCGTAATTGGGGGGGGAGATACGCAGTATTTT
TRBJ2-5 . . TRBV20-1 CSANNYQEGRLQETQYF TGCAGTGCTAACAACTACCAAGAGGGACGACTTCAAGAGACCCAGTACTTC
TRBJ2-7 . . TRBV4-2 CASSQDLARGGNHEQYF TGTGCCAGCAGCCAAGATTTGGCTCGTGGGGGGAACCACGAGCAGTACTTC
TRBJ1-2 . few TRBV9 CASSVGGERTNYGYTF TGTGCCAGCAGCGTAGGAGGTGAGAGAACTAACTATGGCTACACCTTC
TRBJ2-5 TRBD1 few TRBV29-1 CSVGTGEETQYF TGCAGCGTTGGGACAGGGGAGGAGACCCAGTACTTC
TRBJ2-3 . few TRBV6-6 CATGPSVDTQYF TGTGCCACCGGACCCTCGGTAGATACGCAGTATTTT
TRBJ2-5 TRBD2 . TRBV28 CASSSRTYGDTSGEETQYF TGTGCCAGCAGTTCACGAACTTACGGGGATACTAGCGGGGAGGAGACCCAGTACTTC
TRBJ2-7 TRBD1 . TRBV7-9 CASSQPRGQGENSYNEQYF TGTGCCAGCAGCCAACCCAGGGGGCAAGGAGAGAACTCCTACAATGAGCAGTACTTC
TRBJ2-3 TRBD2 . TRBV20-1 CSARKRTSGGLDTQYF TGCAGTGCCAGAAAACGAACTAGCGGGGGTTTAGATACGCAGTATTTT
TRBJ1-2 . . TRBV7-9 CASSLVQGFGDGYTF TGTGCCAGCAGCTTAGTGCAGGGCTTTGGGGATGGCTACACCTTC
TRBJ2-7 . . TRBV6-5 CASSYSSGQVHNEQYF TGTGCCAGCAGTTACTCGAGTGGCCAGGTACACAATGAGCAGTACTTC
TRBJ1-2 TRBD1 . TRBV10-3 CAIRGDRANDYGYTF TGTGCCATCAGAGGGGACAGGGCCAATGACTATGGCTACACCTTC
TRBJ1-2 . . TRBV5-1 CASSFNPGSYGYTF TGCGCCAGCAGCTTTAACCCGGGGTCCTATGGCTACACCTTC
TRBJ2-3 TRBD1 . TRBV10-3 CAISEGTVTDTQYF TGTGCCATCAGTGAGGGGACAGTAACAGATACGCAGTATTTT
TRBJ1-1 . . TRBV28 CASSPWTALYTEAFF TGTGCCAGCAGTCCTTGGACGGCCCTTTACACTGAAGCTTTCTTT
TRBJ2-1 . . TRBV7-9 CASSHLLSGHTSYNEQFF TGTGCCAGCAGCCACCTCTTATCAGGACACACTTCCTACAATGAGCAGTTCTTC
TRBJ1-1 . . TRBV6-5 CASSWGPPARERSTEAFF TGTGCCAGCAGTTGGGGGCCCCCGGCCCGGGAACGGAGCACTGAAGCTTTCTTT
TRBJ2-5 . . TRBV7-2 CASSLATQLGETQYF TGTGCCAGCAGCTTAGCGACCCAGCTGGGGGAGACCCAGTACTTC
TRBJ2-3 TRBD2 few TRBV4-3 CASSQDRGLAGTDTQYF TGCGCCAGCAGCCAAGATCGAGGACTAGCGGGAACAGATACGCAGTATTTT
TRBJ2-7 . . TRBV28 CASNDSYEQYF TGTGCCAGCAATGACAGCTACGAGCAGTACTTC
TRBJ1-2 TRBD1 few TRBV5-1 CTSSLGTGATSYTF TGCACCAGCAGCTTGGGTACAGGGGCAACGAGCTACACCTTC
TRBJ1-2 . . TRBV29-1 CSVWQTDQNYGYTF TGCAGCGTTTGGCAGACAGACCAAAACTATGGCTACACCTTC
TRBJ2-1 . . TRBV7-2 CASSPGGTVYNAQFF TGTGCCAGCAGCCCGGGGGGGACAGTTTACAATGCGCAGTTCTTC
TRBJ2-1 . few TRBV12-5 CASGPRHDEQFF TGTGCTAGTGGTCCCCGGCACGATGAGCAGTTCTTC
TRBJ2-5 . few TRBV6-2/TRBV6-3 CASRTEGTQYF TGTGCCAGCAGAACCGAGGGGACCCAGTACTTC
TRBJ2-1 TRBD2 . TRBV24-1 CATSDNGLVGNEQFF TGTGCCACCAGTGACAACGGACTAGTCGGCAATGAGCAGTTCTTC
TRBJ1-2 . . TRBV4-3 CASSAQEANYGYTF TGCGCCAGCTCGGCACAGGAAGCTAACTATGGCTACACCTTC
TRBJ2-7 . few TRBV11-2 CASGYSKGDYEQYF TGTGCCAGCGGTTACAGCAAGGGAGACTACGAGCAGTACTTC
TRBJ2-1 TRBD2 . TRBV4-1 CASSQELAGVGNEQFF TGCGCCAGCAGCCAAGAACTAGCGGGGGTGGGGAATGAGCAGTTCTTC
TRBJ1-2 . few TRBV20-1 CSARPLDRPSNYGYTF TGCAGTGCTAGACCTTTGGACAGACCCTCTAACTATGGCTACACCTTC
TRBJ2-5 TRBD2 . TRBV12-3/TRBV12-4 CASSFISGGLIRGETQYF TGTGCCAGCAGTTTTATAAGCGGGGGACTAATCAGAGGAGAGACCCAGTACTTC
TRBJ2-3 . . TRBV5-1 CASNPDGTLLIGRSTDTQYF TGCGCCAGCAACCCAGACGGAACTCTGTTAATTGGGAGGAGTACAGATACGCAGTATTTT
TRBJ2-5 . few TRBV27 CASSLSWGRLETQYF TGTGCCAGCAGTTTATCGTGGGGGCGTCTAGAGACCCAGTACTTC
TRBJ2-1 . . TRBV12-3/TRBV12-4 CASSYLMAEQFF TGTGCCAGCAGTTACTTAATGGCGGAGCAGTTCTTC
TRBJ1-2 . . TRBV6-5 CASSAGSNYGYTF TGTGCCAGCAGTGCAGGATCTAACTATGGCTACACCTTC
TRBJ2-5 TRBD2 . TRBV5-6 CTSSGAHGQETQYF TGTACCAGCAGCGGGGCCCATGGTCAGGAGACCCAGTACTTC
TRBJ2-7 . . TRBV7-8 CASIRTASSYNEQYF TGTGCCAGCATACGGACCGCGAGCTCCTACAATGAGCAGTACTTC
TRBJ2-5 . many TRBV2 CASSDPFGETQYF TGTGCCAGCAGTGACCCTTTCGGGGAGACCCAGTACTTC
TRBJ2-4 TRBD1 . TRBV20-1 CSAERTGGTEEQYF TGCAGTGCGGAACGGACAGGGGGCACGGAAGAGCAGTACTTC
TRBJ1-1 . . TRBV10-3 CAISPGQTTNTEAFF TGTGCCATCAGCCCGGGACAAACGACGAACACTGAAGCTTTCTTT